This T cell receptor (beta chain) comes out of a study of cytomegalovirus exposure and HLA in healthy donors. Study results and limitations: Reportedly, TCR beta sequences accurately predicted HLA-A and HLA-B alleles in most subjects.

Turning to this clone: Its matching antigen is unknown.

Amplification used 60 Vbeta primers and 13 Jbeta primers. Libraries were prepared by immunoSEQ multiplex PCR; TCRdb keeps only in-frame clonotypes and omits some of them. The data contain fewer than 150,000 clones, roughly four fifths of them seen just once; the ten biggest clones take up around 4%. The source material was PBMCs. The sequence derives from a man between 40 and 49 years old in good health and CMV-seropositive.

The CDR3: CASSWEVNTEAFF. The DNA for the CDR3 is TGTGCCAGCAGCTGGGAGGTGAACACTGAAGCTTTCTTT. This chain uses TRBV5-6 with TRBJ1-1; D uncertain. V lost 3 bases and J lost 0, with 6 bases in between. The CDR3 extends over 13 amino acids. CDR1 SGHDT and CDR2 YYEEEE come from the germline V gene. Filled out from reference TRBV5-6 and TRBJ1-1, the complete variable domain reads DAGVTQSPTHLIKTRGQQVTLRCSPKSGHDTVSWYQQALGQGPQFIFQYYEEEERQRGNFPDRFSGHQFPNYSSELNVNALLLGDSALYLCASSWEVNTEAFFGQGTRLTVV.